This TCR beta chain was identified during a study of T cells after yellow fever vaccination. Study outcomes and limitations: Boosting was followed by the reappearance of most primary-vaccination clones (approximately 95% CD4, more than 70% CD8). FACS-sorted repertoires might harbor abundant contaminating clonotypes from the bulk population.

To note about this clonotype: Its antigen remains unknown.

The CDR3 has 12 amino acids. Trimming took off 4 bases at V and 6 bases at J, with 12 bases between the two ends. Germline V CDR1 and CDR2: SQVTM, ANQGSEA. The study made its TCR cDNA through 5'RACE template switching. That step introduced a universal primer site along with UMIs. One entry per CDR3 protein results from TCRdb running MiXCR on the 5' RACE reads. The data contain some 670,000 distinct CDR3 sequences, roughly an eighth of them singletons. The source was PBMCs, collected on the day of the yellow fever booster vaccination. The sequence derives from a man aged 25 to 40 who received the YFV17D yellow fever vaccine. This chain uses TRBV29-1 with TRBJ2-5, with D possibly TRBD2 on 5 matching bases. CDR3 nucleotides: TGCAGCGTTGTAGAGGGTCCGAAGACCCAGTACTTC. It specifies CSVVEGPKTQYF.